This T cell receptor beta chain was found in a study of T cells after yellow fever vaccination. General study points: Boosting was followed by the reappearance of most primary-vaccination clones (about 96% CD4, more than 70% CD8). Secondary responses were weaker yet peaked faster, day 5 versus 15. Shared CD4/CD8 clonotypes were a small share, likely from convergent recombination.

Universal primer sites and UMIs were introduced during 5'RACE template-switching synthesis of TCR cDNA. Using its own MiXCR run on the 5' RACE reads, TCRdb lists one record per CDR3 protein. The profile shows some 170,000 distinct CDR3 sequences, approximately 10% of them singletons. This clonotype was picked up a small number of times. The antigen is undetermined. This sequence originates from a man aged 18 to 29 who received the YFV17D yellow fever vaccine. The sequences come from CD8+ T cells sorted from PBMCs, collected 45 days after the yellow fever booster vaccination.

CDR3 DNA: TGTGCAAGTCGCTATGCGGGGGGCGAGTATGGCTACACCTTC. Its translation: CASRYAGGEYGYTF. The chain carries TRBV12-2 and TRBJ1-2; the table's D call TRBD1 went unverified against the DNA. TRBV12-2 is recorded as a pseudogene. The CDR3 contains 14 residues.